This passage covers 5 T cell receptor beta chains from one sample sequenced in a study of blood T cell repertoires in COVID-19. Only in-frame clones appear in the TCRdb table, and some are missing; sequencing was by immunoSEQ multiplex PCR. Of approximately 300,000 clones detected, 75% to 90% appear once; the ten largest clones hold under 2%. Input material: PBMCs or T cells enriched from blood (not recorded which). Source of these receptors: a woman younger than 45 who had been exposed to COVID-19.

The chain is built from TRBV5-6 and TRBJ1-1, with a weak D call TRBD1 (6 bases). The V end lost 4 bases, the J end lost 0 bases, and 13 bases lay between the germline ends. The CDR3 runs 15 residues. Germline V gene sequence: CDR1 SGHDT, CDR2 YYEEEE. CDR3 residues: CASSPPGQMNTEAFF. As DNA, the CDR3 is TGTGCCAGCAGCCCGCCCGGACAGATGAACACTGAAGCTTTCTTT.

This clone appeared a single time. This rearrangement joins TRBV9 to TRBJ1-6, with 9 bases lining up with TRBD1. V gave up 0 bases and J gave up 7 bases; unmatched junction bases: 2. There are 15 residues in the CDR3. Germline V gene data show CDR1 as SGDLS and CDR2 as YYNGEE. CDR3 region: CASSVVGTGNSPLHF. The CDR3 coding sequence is TGTGCCAGCAGCGTAGTCGGGACAGGGAATTCACCCCTCCACTTT.

The chain joins TRBV11-3 to TRBJ2-2, with 7 positions matching TRBD1. The trim removed 5 bases at V and 4 bases at J, leaving 7 bases unmatched. Germline loops: CDR1 SGHNT, CDR2 YENEEA. The CDR3 runs 15 residues. CDR3 sequence (DNA): TGTGCCAGCAGCCCGACAGGGCGAAGCACCGGGGAGCTGTTTTTT. It specifies CASSPTGRSTGELFF.

V gene TRBV5-8 combines with J gene TRBJ2-5, with D uncertain. Between the trimmed V and J ends, which lost 0 bases and 0 bases, there was a span of 6 bases. The CDR3 is 14 amino acids. Germline V gene lookup returns CDR1 SGHTS and CDR2 YDEGEE. The CDR3 nucleotides are TGTGCCAGCAGCTTGGACAGAAACCAAGAGACCCAGTACTTC. Its translation is CASSLDRNQETQYF.

This chain connects TRBV4-2 to TRBJ1-1; D gene ambiguous. From germline, CDR1 is LGHNA and CDR2 YNFKEQ. This CDR3 has 13 residues. V was clipped by 1 base and J by 8 bases, with 11 bases between them. The CDR3 loop is CASSQVGAREAFF. CDR3 in DNA: TGTGCCAGCAGCCAAGTGGGCGCCAGGGAAGCTTTCTTT.